This record covers a single T cell receptor (beta chain). The antigen remains unidentified. The record originates from a study of CD8 T cells in Susac syndrome. Overall study results and limits: An acknowledgment was made by the study that its TCR sequencing and HLA analysis involved relatively few individuals.

The CDR3 contains 18 residues. The trim removed 8 bases at V and 1 base at J, leaving 15 bases unmatched. Per germline, CDR1 SQVTM and CDR2 ANQGSEA. Random hexamers were used to reverse transcribe an amount of about 0.45 to 1 ug RNA. The method of amplification for TCR beta CDR3 was immunoSEQ multiplex PCR, covering 54 Vbeta and 13 Jbeta. TCRdb used MiXCR to reprocess the immunoSEQ multiplex PCR reads, holding one entry per CDR3 protein. The sample carries about 300,000 distinct CDR3 sequences, approximately 90% recorded once. Isolation of CD8+ and CD4+ T cells was performed negatively, whereas enrichment of TEMRA cells was done by FACS.

The chain uses TRBV29-1 and TRBJ2-2; 11 nucleotides match TRBD2. Source material: CD8+ T cells from PBMCs. The sequence was collected from a human donor with multiple sclerosis. The CDR3 sequence is CSTRSGTSGELNTGELFF. CDR3 nucleotides: TGCAGCACTCGCTCCGGGACTAGCGGAGAGTTGAACACCGGGGAGCTGTTTTTT.